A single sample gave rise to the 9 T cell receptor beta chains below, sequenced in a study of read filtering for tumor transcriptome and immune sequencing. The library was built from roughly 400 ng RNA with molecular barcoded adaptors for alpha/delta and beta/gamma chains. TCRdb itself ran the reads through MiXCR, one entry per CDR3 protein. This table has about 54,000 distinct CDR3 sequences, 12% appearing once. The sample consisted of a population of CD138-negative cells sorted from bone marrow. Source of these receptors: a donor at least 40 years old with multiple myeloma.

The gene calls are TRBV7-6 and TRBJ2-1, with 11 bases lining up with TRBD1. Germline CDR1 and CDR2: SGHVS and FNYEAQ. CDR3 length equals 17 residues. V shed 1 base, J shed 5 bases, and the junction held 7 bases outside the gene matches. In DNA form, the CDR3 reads TGTGCCAGCAGCTTAGGGGCCGGGACAGGGGGTCACAATGAGCAGTTCTTC. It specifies CASSLGAGTGGHNEQFF.

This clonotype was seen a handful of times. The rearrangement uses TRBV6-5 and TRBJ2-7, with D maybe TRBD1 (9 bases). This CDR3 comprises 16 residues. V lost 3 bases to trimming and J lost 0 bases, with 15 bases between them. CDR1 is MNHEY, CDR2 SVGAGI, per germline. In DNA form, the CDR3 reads TGTGCCAGCAGTTATAGCGGGACAGGGAGCTCCTACGAGCAGTACTTC. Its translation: CASSYSGTGSSYEQYF.

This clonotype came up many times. CDR3 protein: CSATGAVGPGANVLTF. The CDR3 region has the DNA TGCAGTGCTACTGGGGCAGTAGGTCCTGGGGCCAACGTCCTGACTTTC. The chain couples TRBV20-1 to TRBJ2-6, with TRBD1 as a possible D gene (5 bases). The CDR3 totals 16 residues. V lost 4 bases, J lost 2 bases, and 15 bases lay in between. Germline values: CDR1 DFQATT, CDR2 SNEGSKA (reference sequence).

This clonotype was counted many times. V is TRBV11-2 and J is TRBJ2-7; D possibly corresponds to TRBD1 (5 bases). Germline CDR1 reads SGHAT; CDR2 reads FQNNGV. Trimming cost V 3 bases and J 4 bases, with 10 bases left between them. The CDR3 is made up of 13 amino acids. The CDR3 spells CASSFWGRYEQYF. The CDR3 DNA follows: TGTGCCAGCAGCTTTTGGGGCCGGTACGAGCAGTACTTC.

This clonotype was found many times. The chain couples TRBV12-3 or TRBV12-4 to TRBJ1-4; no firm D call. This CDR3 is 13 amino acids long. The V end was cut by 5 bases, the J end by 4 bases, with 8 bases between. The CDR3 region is CASSTRFNEKLFF. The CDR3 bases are TGTGCCAGCAGTACACGGTTTAATGAAAAACTGTTTTTT.

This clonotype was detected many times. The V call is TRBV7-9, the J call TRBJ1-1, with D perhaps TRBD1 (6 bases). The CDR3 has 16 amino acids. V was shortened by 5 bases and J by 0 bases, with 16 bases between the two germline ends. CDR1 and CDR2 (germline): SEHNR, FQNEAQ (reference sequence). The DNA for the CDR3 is TGTGCCAGCAGCCCTAGGGGGACGGATCTGAACACTGAAGCTTTCTTT. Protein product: CASSPRGTDLNTEAFF.

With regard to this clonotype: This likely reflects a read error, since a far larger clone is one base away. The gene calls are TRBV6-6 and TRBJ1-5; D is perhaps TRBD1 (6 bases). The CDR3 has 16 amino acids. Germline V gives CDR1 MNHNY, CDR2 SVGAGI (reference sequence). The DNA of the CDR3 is TGTGCCGGCAGGGGAGGTTACCTCGACTTGAGCCAGCCCCAGCATTTT. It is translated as CAGRGGYLDLSQPQHF.

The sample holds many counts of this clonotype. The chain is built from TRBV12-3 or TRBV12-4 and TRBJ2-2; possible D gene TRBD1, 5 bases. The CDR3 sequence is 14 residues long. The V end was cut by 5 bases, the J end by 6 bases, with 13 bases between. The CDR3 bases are TGTGCCAGCAGTCCGTCGTCAGGGTCCGGGGAGCTGTTTTTT. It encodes CASSPSSGSGELFF.

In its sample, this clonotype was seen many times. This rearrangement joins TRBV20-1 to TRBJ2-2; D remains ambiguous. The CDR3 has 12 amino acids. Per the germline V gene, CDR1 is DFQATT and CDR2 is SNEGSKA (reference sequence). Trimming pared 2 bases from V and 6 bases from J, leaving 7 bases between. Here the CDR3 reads CSARYRAGELFF. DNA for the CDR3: TGCAGTGCTAGATATAGGGCCGGGGAGCTGTTTTTT.